This is a list of T cell receptor beta chains from one sample in a study of T-cell reconstitution after alpha-beta-depleted transplantation in children. TCRdb re-derived calls from the PCR reads in MiXCR, one entry per CDR3 protein. The sample includes approximately 110,000 distinct CDR3 sequences, over 9% of them seen just once. The sample in question was PBMCs, obtained before TCRalphabeta/CD19-depleted stem cell transplant. The receptors were sampled from a boy between 2 and 10 years old with acute lymphoblastic leukemia, due to receive a stem cell transplant. CDR3s include the opening cysteine and the closing phenylalanine or tryptophan.

v_call: TRBV6-2/TRBV6-3; cdr3_aa: CASSYQTSGRPYNEQFF
v_call: TRBV7-9; cdr3_aa: CASSPRLAATDTQYF
v_call: TRBV20-1; cdr3_aa: CSARDFYRVDEQYF
v_call: TRBV29-1; cdr3_aa: CSVGGQTGPDTQYF
v_call: TRBV5-1; cdr3_aa: CASSGTSGGEQYF
v_call: TRBV7-9; cdr3_aa: CASSFGTSGSETQYF
v_call: TRBV2; cdr3_aa: CASPVGGTSGLNEQFF
v_call: TRBV5-1; cdr3_aa: CASSYSTGAERDYTF
v_call: TRBV7-3; cdr3_aa: CASSPSGRRENIQYF
v_call: TRBV6-1; cdr3_aa: CASISTTEQYF
v_call: TRBV5-5; cdr3_aa: CASSLVLLGNTEAFF
v_call: TRBV28; cdr3_aa: CASSLGSGRIYEQYF
v_call: TRBV18; cdr3_aa: CASSPSRQLNYGYTF
v_call: TRBV4-2; cdr3_aa: CASSQGGVNEQFF
v_call: TRBV12-3/TRBV12-4; cdr3_aa: CASSLSMNTEAFF
v_call: TRBV7-7; cdr3_aa: CASSPAGAGELFF
v_call: TRBV3-1; cdr3_aa: CASSQGAGTQYF
v_call: TRBV30; cdr3_aa: CAWRRLTGELFF
v_call: TRBV20-1; cdr3_aa: CSARELAYQETQYF
v_call: TRBV2; cdr3_aa: CASLRGSAYEQYF
v_call: TRBV6-5; cdr3_aa: CASSLKRGTNTEAFF
v_call: TRBV5-6; cdr3_aa: CASTSRRGLGAEQYF
v_call: TRBV18; cdr3_aa: CASSPVGGQVTYEQYF
v_call: TRBV5-1; cdr3_aa: CASSPPTSGDSYEQYF
v_call: TRBV11-1; cdr3_aa: CASSRSRYYEQYF
v_call: TRBV6-1; cdr3_aa: CASSEFSISSYNEQFF
v_call: TRBV6-4; cdr3_aa: CAISREGRAEQFF
v_call: TRBV6-1; cdr3_aa: CASSESRTLQETQYF
v_call: TRBV5-6; cdr3_aa: CASSLMLRMTSDEQYF
v_call: TRBV6-2/TRBV6-3; cdr3_aa: CASARYGTPNTDTQYF
v_call: TRBV25-1; cdr3_aa: CASSELGRTSTDTQYF